The 28 T cell receptor beta chains given below trace back to one sample, sequenced in a study of T-cell memory formation after mild COVID-19. Each CDR3 protein is one row after TCRdb ran MiXCR on the 5' RACE reads. The sample lists 140,000 or so distinct CDR3 sequences, 13% to 15% seen once, with under 30% in the top ten. The sequenced material came from PBMCs or a T cell subset sorted from them (not recorded which). All receptors come from an adult woman who had mild COVID-19 (a few samples of this study predate the infection). Cell type and time point are not known.

There are a few counts of this clonotype. The chain couples TRBV29-1 to TRBJ1-1, with a possible D match to TRBD1 (6 bases). Germline V gives CDR1 SQVTM, CDR2 ANQGSEA. The CDR3 contains 12 residues. Trimming took 3 bases from V and 11 from J, leaving 16 bases between them. The CDR3 is CSVDVQGGGAFF. The CDR3 coding sequence is TGCAGCGTTGATGTACAGGGCGGCGGGGCTTTCTTT.

This clonotype was seen only a few times. The rearrangement uses TRBV2 and TRBJ2-2; 11 positions match TRBD2. The trim removed 4 bases at V and 0 bases at J, leaving 4 bases unmatched. The CDR3 contains 17 residues. Germline V gene sequence: CDR1 SNHLY, CDR2 FYNNEI. CDR3 nucleotide sequence: TGTGCCAGCAGTGTAACTAGCGGGAGCGCGAACACCGGGGAGCTGTTTTTT. As protein: CASSVTSGSANTGELFF.

V gene TRBV20-1 combines with J gene TRBJ2-7; 9 nucleotides line up with TRBD2. The junction had 15 bases not matched to a gene; V was cut back by 6 bases and J by 3 bases. The length of the CDR3 is 16 residues. Germline V gene data show CDR1 as DFQATT and CDR2 as SNEGSKA (reference sequence). The DNA of the CDR3 is TGCAGTGCGCGCAGCCCAAGCGGGGGGATTCACTACGAGCAGTACTTC. Translation: CSARSPSGGIHYEQYF.

This clonotype was seen only a few times. This chain links TRBV7-9 with TRBJ2-1; D remains unclear. V was clipped by 2 bases and J by 5 bases, with 16 bases between them. Germline V gives CDR1 SEHNR, CDR2 FQNEAQ (reference sequence). This CDR3 comprises 16 residues. This CDR3 is CASSLLKVSTDNEQFF. The CDR3 DNA is TGTGCCAGCAGCTTACTCAAGGTATCAACGGACAATGAGCAGTTCTTC.

This chain uses TRBV4-1 with TRBJ2-1; 12 nucleotides line up with TRBD2. The CDR3 runs to 18 residues. V was clipped by 4 bases and J by 8 bases; unmatched bases: 15. CDR1 is MGHRA and CDR2 is YSYEKL in the germline V gene. CDR3 bases: TGCGCCAGCAGCCTTCGACTAGCGGGAGAAGTTTTAGGCGATGAGCAGTTCTTC. It yields the protein CASSLRLAGEVLGDEQFF.

This clonotype was found a few times. The genes are TRBV25-1 and TRBJ2-7; 7 bases fit TRBD1. There are 15 residues in the CDR3. The trim removed 1 base at V and 5 bases at J, leaving 8 bases unmatched. The V gene's germline CDR1 is MGHDK and CDR2 SYGVNS. Here the CDR3 reads CASSESGRGINEQYF. CDR3 DNA sequence: TGTGCCAGCAGTGAATCCGGCAGGGGGATCAACGAGCAGTACTTC.

The chain joins TRBV7-9 to TRBJ2-2; D may be TRBD2 (5 bases). Germline V gene sequence: CDR1 SEHNR, CDR2 FQNEAQ (reference sequence). Trimming cost V 5 bases and J 7 bases, with 14 bases left between them. The CDR3 covers 14 residues. The CDR3: CASSPDLGSGELFF. CDR3 in DNA: TGTGCCAGCAGCCCAGATCTGGGGAGCGGGGAGCTGTTTTTT.

The gene calls are TRBV9 and TRBJ2-6; D gene unclear. The V gene lost 0 bases and the J gene lost 0 bases, with 1 base spanning the gap. This CDR3 has 14 residues. Germline-derived CDR1 and CDR2 are SGDLS and YYNGEE. CDR3 in amino acids: CASSVGSGANVLTF. The CDR3, as DNA: TGTGCCAGCAGCGTAGGCTCTGGGGCCAACGTCCTGACTTTC.

This clonotype was observed many times. The chain uses TRBV9 and TRBJ2-1; 10 bases agree with TRBD2. V was clipped by 4 bases and J by 0 bases; unmatched bases: 16. The germline V gene encodes CDR1 SGDLS and CDR2 YYNGEE. CDR3 size: 20 residues. CDR3 protein: CASSSQGLAALAHSYNEQFF. The CDR3 DNA follows: TGTGCCAGCAGCTCCCAAGGACTAGCGGCTCTAGCTCACTCCTACAATGAGCAGTTCTTC.

The V gene is TRBV4-1, the J gene TRBJ2-2; 9 bases are a match to TRBD1. In germline, CDR1 is MGHRA, CDR2 YSYEKL. With V trimmed by 0 bases and J by 4 bases, 9 bases remained unmatched. CDR3 length: 18 amino acids. The chain's CDR3 is CASSQERRGQGLTGELFF. The CDR3 coding sequence is TGCGCCAGCAGCCAAGAAAGGAGGGGACAGGGTCTCACCGGGGAGCTGTTTTTT.

The V gene is TRBV5-4, the J gene TRBJ2-1, with TRBD2 matching over 8 bases. The germline V gene has CDR1 SGHNT and CDR2 YYREEE (reference sequence). The CDR3 runs 13 residues. V gave up 5 bases and J gave up 7 bases; unmatched junction bases: 5. The CDR3 protein is CASRTGGRNEQFF. The CDR3, as DNA: TGTGCCAGCAGAACGGGGGGGAGGAATGAGCAGTTCTTC.

The chain combines TRBV12-3 or TRBV12-4 with TRBJ1-1, with D unclear. The CDR3 runs to 13 residues. V lost 7 bases, J lost 4 bases, and 13 bases lay in between. This CDR3 is CASTLGYITEAFF. The DNA for the CDR3 is TGTGCCAGCACTTTGGGGTATATCACTGAAGCTTTCTTT.

V and J are TRBV2 and TRBJ2-1, with D possibly TRBD1 on 5 matching bases. The CDR3 is 13 residues long. CDR1 and CDR2 from the germline V gene are SNHLY and FYNNEI. V was pared by 10 bases and J by 4 bases, with 14 bases between. The CDR3 DNA reads TGTGCCACCAAAGGGGCTGATTACAATGAGCAGTTCTTC. Translation gives CATKGADYNEQFF.

This chain links TRBV20-1 with TRBJ2-5, with 14 bases matching TRBD2. After removal of 0 bases from V and 2 bases from J, the junction contained 11 bases not matched to a gene. The germline V gene encodes CDR1 DFQATT and CDR2 SNEGSKA (reference sequence). The CDR3 is 19 residues long. The CDR3 spells CSARDQGGLAGVWQETQYF. The DNA for the CDR3 is TGCAGTGCTAGAGATCAGGGGGGACTAGCGGGAGTTTGGCAAGAGACCCAGTACTTC.

CDR3 nucleotide sequence: TGTGCCAGCAGCCGGTTGATTCCTACAGGGGTAGGAATCTACGAGCAGTACTTC. Translated: CASSRLIPTGVGIYEQYF. The chain has TRBV27 and TRBJ2-7, with 7 bases fitting TRBD1. The V gene end was trimmed by 6 bases and the J gene end by 3 bases; junction bases not matched to a gene: 20. This CDR3 region has 18 residues. From germline, CDR1 is MNHEY and CDR2 SMNVEV (reference sequence).

The chain couples TRBV7-9 to TRBJ2-3; 13 nucleotides line up with TRBD2. V was clipped by 4 bases and J by 8 bases; unmatched bases: 21. This CDR3 contains 20 residues. Germline V lookup: CDR1 SEHNR, CDR2 FQNEAQ (reference sequence). CDR3 DNA: TGTGCCAGCAGCTCGGGGGTAGGACTAGCGGGGGCCACCGGGGCATCTACGCAGTATTTT. Its translation: CASSSGVGLAGATGASTQYF. Variable domain in full (rest from reference TRBV7-9 and TRBJ2-3): DTGVSQNPRHKITKRGQNVTFRCDPISEHNRLYWYRQTLGQGPEFLTYFQNEAQLEKSRLLSDRFSAERPKGSFSTLEIQRTEQGDSAMYLCASSSGVGLAGATGASTQYFGPGTRLTVL.

The genes are TRBV27 and TRBJ1-1; no clear D gene. With 1 base removed from V and 1 base from J, the gap between germline ends came to 7 bases. The CDR3 consists of 14 residues. Germline CDR1 is MNHEY and CDR2 is SMNVEV (reference sequence). CDR3 DNA: TGTGCCAGCAGTTTATATTCGGGGAACACTGAAGCTTTCTTT. It codes for CASSLYSGNTEAFF.

V usage is TRBV12-3 or TRBV12-4 and J usage is TRBJ2-3, with D perhaps given as TRBD1 or TRBD2 (5 bases each). V gave up 3 bases and J gave up 6 bases, with 10 bases separating them. CDR3 size: 13 residues. The CDR3 bases are TGTGCCAGCAGTTTTTGGGACGGGGATACGCAGTATTTT. This sequence encodes CASSFWDGDTQYF.

The table lists this clonotype with many counts. J is TRBJ2-1 and V is TRBV9, with TRBD2 matching over 7 bases. CDR1 and CDR2 from the germline V gene are SGDLS and YYNGEE. The CDR3 runs to 14 residues. Trimming at V came to 1 base and at J to 15 bases, leaving 13 bases not matched to a gene. CDR3 in amino acids: CASSVSDGAGDPFF. The CDR3 coding sequence is TGTGCCAGCAGCGTATCCGATGGGGCGGGAGACCCGTTCTTC.

This clonotype has just a few counts. The chain links TRBV7-8 to TRBJ2-1; no clear D. Germline V gene data show CDR1 as SGHVS and CDR2 as FQNEAQ. V lost 2 bases to trimming and J lost 8 bases, with 4 bases between them. The CDR3 is made up of 11 amino acids. CDR3: CASSLSDEQFF. The CDR3 DNA is TGTGCCAGCAGCTTATCTGATGAGCAGTTCTTC.

This clonotype was counted a few times. This rearrangement joins TRBV5-5 to TRBJ1-1; possible D gene TRBD1, 6 bases. Germline V CDR1 and CDR2: SGHKS, YYEKEE (reference sequence). The CDR3 spans 16 residues. With 5 bases removed from V and 0 bases from J, the gap between germline ends came to 17 bases. The CDR3 region is CASSPGQQLMNTEAFF. The CDR3 nucleotides read TGTGCCAGCAGTCCTGGACAGCAACTTATGAACACTGAAGCTTTCTTT.

The chain links TRBV7-3 to TRBJ2-7, with 7 bases aligning to TRBD2. From germline, CDR1 is SGHTA and CDR2 FQGTGA. There are 15 residues in the CDR3. The V and J ends lost 2 bases and 0 bases, in that order; junction bases with no gene match: 4. The CDR3 loop reads CASSLEGGSSYEQYF. The CDR3 region has the DNA TGTGCCAGCAGCTTAGAGGGCGGGAGCTCCTACGAGCAGTACTTC.

In this sample, this clonotype turned up a few times. The chain is built from TRBV15 and TRBJ1-1; D is undetermined. CDR1 and CDR2 (germline): LNHNV, YYDKDF (reference sequence). CDR3 size: 13 residues. Trimming stripped 8 bases from V and 0 bases from J, with 10 bases between. This chain's CDR3 is CATGEGMNTEAFF. CDR3 DNA sequence: TGTGCCACCGGTGAGGGAATGAACACTGAAGCTTTCTTT.

The chain recombines TRBV6-2 or TRBV6-3 with TRBJ2-5; the D is unclear. This CDR3 has 13 amino acids. In germline, CDR1 is MNHEY, CDR2 SVGEGT. Deletions cut 5 bases from V and 0 bases from J, with 7 bases between. This CDR3 reads CASSTSYQETQYF. The CDR3 DNA reads TGTGCCAGCAGTACCTCGTACCAAGAGACCCAGTACTTC.

Only a few counts were recorded for this clonotype. CDR3 DNA: TGCGCCAGCAGCCATAGCGGGGGGAGCTCCTACAATGAGCAGTTCTTC. It translates to CASSHSGGSSYNEQFF. The chain is built from TRBV4-1 and TRBJ2-1; 10 bases map to TRBD2. The CDR3 consists of 16 residues. Trimming took 3 bases from V and 0 from J; bases not matched to a gene: 2. CDR1 and CDR2 from the germline V gene are MGHRA and YSYEKL.

This clonotype was observed at least ten times. The V call is TRBV27, the J call TRBJ2-1; D is uncertain. The V end lost 1 base, the J end lost 5 bases, and 6 bases lay between the germline ends. CDR1 is MNHEY, CDR2 SMNVEV, per germline (reference sequence). The CDR3 sequence is 13 residues long. CDR3 sequence (DNA): TGTGCCAGCAGTTTATATTCCAACAATGAGCAGTTCTTC. Translation: CASSLYSNNEQFF.

The chain links TRBV6-1 to TRBJ2-3; no firm D call. The CDR3 length is 15 residues. Trimming cost V 3 bases and J 2 bases, with 12 bases left between them. Germline CDR1 is MNHNS and CDR2 is SASEGT. CDR3 in DNA: TGTGCCAGCAGTGAGATGGGGATTTACACAGATACGCAGTATTTT. Translation: CASSEMGIYTDTQYF.

The V call is TRBV9, the J call TRBJ2-1; no definite D call. Trimming pared 0 bases from V and 5 bases from J, leaving 9 bases between. CDR3 length: 14 amino acids. Germline values: CDR1 SGDLS, CDR2 YYNGEE. CDR3 sequence: CASSVVWQDNEQFF. The CDR3 region has the DNA TGTGCCAGCAGCGTAGTGTGGCAAGACAATGAGCAGTTCTTC.